This TCR beta chain was found in a study of T cells after yellow fever vaccination. In TCRdb, the 5' RACE reads were re-called with MiXCR into one record per CDR3 protein. The sample records under 300,000 distinct CDR3 sequences, 6.9% being singletons. Whole-study findings and limits: Abundant contaminating clonotypes from the bulk population could appear in FACS-sorted repertoires.

This clonotype occurred many times. Its matching antigen is unknown. Germline-derived CDR1 and CDR2 are SGHTA and FQGNSA. Trimming removed 8 bases at V and 0 bases at J, with 9 bases between. The CDR3 is 13 residues long. The chain has TRBV7-2 and TRBJ2-3, with D unclear. The input for sequencing was CD4+ T cells sorted from PBMCs, taken 15 days after the yellow fever booster vaccination. The TCR originated in a man between 25 and 39 years old who received the YFV17D yellow fever vaccine. The CDR3 spells CASHYFSTDTQYF. CDR3 in DNA: TGTGCCAGCCACTACTTTAGCACAGATACGCAGTATTTT.